This passage covers 29 T cell receptor beta chains from one sample sequenced in a study of blood T cell repertoires in COVID-19. Produced via immunoSEQ multiplex PCR; TCRdb's table is partial and in-frame only. The data show about 150,000 clones, with 85% to 90% seen just once and 2.5% to 3.5% held by the top ten. The specimen sequenced was peripheral blood. The origin of the receptors is a woman in her sixties with active COVID-19.

The V gene is TRBV9, the J gene TRBJ2-7, with TRBD2 matching over 10 bases. The V and J ends lost 3 bases and 5 bases, in that order; junction bases with no gene match: 8. The germline CDR1 and CDR2 sequences are SGDLS and YYNGEE. There are 15 residues in the CDR3. Here the CDR3 DNA reads TGTGCCAGCAGCGCCAGCGGGAGGGCCTTTGACGAGCAGTACTTC. Its protein is CASSASGRAFDEQYF.

This chain links TRBV5-1 with TRBJ2-3, with 7 nucleotides matching TRBD2. V was clipped by 2 bases and J by 5 bases; unmatched bases: 5. CDR3 length: 14 amino acids. In germline, CDR1 is SGHRS, CDR2 YFSETQ. For the CDR3, the DNA is TGCGCCAGCAGCTTACTAGCGATCGGAGATACGCAGTATTTT. Residues: CASSLLAIGDTQYF.

The chain carries TRBV29-1 and TRBJ2-7, with D tentatively TRBD1 (6 bases). V was clipped by 4 bases and J by 2 bases, with 12 bases between them. Germline V gene sequence: CDR1 SQVTM, CDR2 ANQGSEA. This CDR3 spans 13 amino acids. The CDR3 loop reads CSVGRDTTYEQYF. In DNA, the CDR3 is TGCAGCGTTGGCCGGGACACTACCTACGAGCAGTACTTC.

The chain uses TRBV7-3 and TRBJ2-1; tentative D call: TRBD1 (5 bases). The CDR3 contains 13 residues. Looked up from germline, CDR1 is SGHTA and CDR2 is FQGTGA. The V end was cut by 4 bases, the J end by 8 bases, with 12 bases between. The CDR3 here is CASSSLDTHEQFF. The DNA of the CDR3 is TGTGCCAGCAGCTCCTTGGACACTCATGAGCAGTTCTTC.

The chain employs TRBV11-2 and TRBJ2-7; 7 nucleotides match TRBD1. This CDR3 comprises 14 residues. V shed 5 bases, J shed 6 bases, and the junction held 10 bases outside the gene matches. CDR1 and CDR2 (germline): SGHAT, FQNNGV. In DNA form, the CDR3 reads TGTGCCAGCAGCGAGGGGGCAGGTCTTAGCGAGCAGTACTTC. Translating it yields CASSEGAGLSEQYF. The complete variable domain, with remaining parts taken from reference TRBV11-2 and TRBJ2-7, reads EAGVAQSPRYKIIEKRQSVAFWCNPISGHATLYWYQQILGQGPKLLIQFQNNGVVDDSQLPKDRFSAERLKGVDSTLKIQPAKLEDSAVYLCASSEGAGLSEQYFGPGTRLTVT.

The gene calls are TRBV4-2 and TRBJ2-3; D is perhaps TRBD1 (6 bases). This CDR3 has 14 residues. V was trimmed by 4 bases and J by 2 bases, leaving 10 bases between them. Germline lookup yields CDR1 LGHNA and CDR2 YNFKEQ. The CDR3 coding sequence is TGTGCCAGCAGCCCACGGGACACCACAGATACGCAGTATTTT. Encoded protein: CASSPRDTTDTQYF.

V and J are TRBV6-1 and TRBJ2-7, with TRBD1 matching over 10 bases. Germline CDR1 and CDR2: MNHNS and SASEGT. CDR3 length equals 15 residues. The V and J ends lost 3 bases and 0 bases, in that order; junction bases with no gene match: 2. The CDR3 region has the DNA TGTGCCAGCAGTGACCGGGACAGGGGCTCCTACGAGCAGTACTTC. Encoded protein: CASSDRDRGSYEQYF.

The chain combines TRBV15 with TRBJ2-7, with D possibly matching TRBD2 (5 bases). This CDR3 has 15 amino acids. The V end lost 0 bases, the J end lost 3 bases, and 12 bases lay between the germline ends. Germline V gives CDR1 LNHNV, CDR2 YYDKDF (reference sequence). This chain's CDR3 is CATSRDPGVLYEQYF. CDR3 sequence (DNA): TGTGCCACCAGCAGAGATCCCGGGGTCCTCTACGAGCAGTACTTC.

The V call is TRBV12-5, the J call TRBJ2-5, with 12 bases that match TRBD2. The ends lost 6 bases at V and 5 bases at J; junction bases unmatched: 4. Germline V lookup: CDR1 LGHNT, CDR2 FRNRAP. The CDR3 covers 14 residues. This chain's CDR3 is CASGQGLAGETQYF. For the CDR3, the DNA is TGTGCTAGTGGCCAGGGACTAGCGGGCGAGACCCAGTACTTC.

The rearrangement joins TRBV3-1 (or the pseudogene TRBV3-2) to TRBJ2-2, with 7 bases identical to TRBD1. The CDR3 has 14 amino acids. The J segment lost 6 bases and the V segment lost 3 bases, leaving 4 bases of the junction unmatched. Per germline, CDR1 LGHDT and CDR2 YNNKEL (reference sequence). CDR3 sequence: CASSHTGDPGELFF. For the CDR3, the DNA is TGTGCCAGCAGCCACACAGGGGACCCCGGGGAGCTGTTTTTT.

The V and J genes are TRBV5-1 and TRBJ2-4, with 8 bases aligning to TRBD2. V lost 0 bases, J lost 0 bases, and 11 bases stayed unmatched. Per germline, CDR1 SGHRS and CDR2 YFSETQ. This CDR3 is 19 amino acids long. The CDR3: CASSLGGTSGRRAKNIQYF. CDR3 DNA: TGCGCCAGCAGCTTGGGCGGAACTAGCGGTCGACGAGCCAAAAACATTCAGTACTTC.

The chain joins TRBV11-2 to TRBJ2-1; no clear D. The CDR3 consists of 13 residues. V lost 4 bases and J lost 7, with 11 bases in between. Looked up from germline, CDR1 is SGHAT and CDR2 is FQNNGV. CDR3 nucleotide sequence: TGTGCCAGCAGCTCCCCCCTAAAGAATGAGCAGTTCTTC. Its protein product is CASSSPLKNEQFF.

This clone was recorded only once. V usage is TRBV27 and J usage is TRBJ2-7; D ambiguous. Germline-derived CDR1 and CDR2 are MNHEY and SMNVEV (reference sequence). V was trimmed by 6 bases and J by 3 bases, leaving 6 bases between them. This CDR3 comprises 11 residues. The CDR3 DNA is TGTGCCAGCAGGGCAGGCTACGAGCAGTACTTC. Translating gives CASRAGYEQYF.

The genes are TRBV6-5 and TRBJ1-1; no firm D call. The CDR3 sequence is 14 residues long. Germline values: CDR1 MNHEY, CDR2 SVGAGI. Between the trimmed V and J ends, which lost 2 bases and 4 bases, there was a span of 11 bases. The CDR3 sequence: CASSYRQRGTEAFF. Here the CDR3 DNA reads TGTGCCAGCAGTTACCGGCAGCGAGGCACTGAAGCTTTCTTT.

The CDR3 DNA follows: TGTGCCAGCAGCCAAGGGGGAGCCGAAGCTTTCTTT. Translation gives CASSQGGAEAFF. This chain connects TRBV3-1 (or the pseudogene TRBV3-2) to TRBJ1-1, with D uncertain. Trimming took off 1 base at V and 8 bases at J, with 8 bases between the two ends. This CDR3 has 12 residues. Looked up from germline, CDR1 is LGHDT and CDR2 is YNNKEL (reference sequence).

V gene TRBV7-2 combines with J gene TRBJ2-1; TRBD2 matches 12 bases. V lost 1 base to trimming and J lost 10 bases; unmatched junction nucleotides: 5. This CDR3 contains 15 residues. Germline V CDR1 and CDR2: SGHTA, FQGNSA. CDR3 sequence reads: CASSLGLAGVREQFF. Written as DNA, the CDR3 is TGTGCCAGCAGCTTAGGACTAGCGGGAGTCCGGGAGCAGTTCTTC.

The gene calls are TRBV11-3 and TRBJ2-7, with 16 bases aligning to TRBD2. CDR1 is SGHNT, CDR2 YENEEA, per germline. The CDR3 extends over 16 amino acids. Trimming cost V 5 bases and J 4 bases; bases outside gene matches: 5. The CDR3 reads CASSAGLAGGVYEQYF. The DNA for the CDR3 is TGTGCCAGCAGCGCGGGACTAGCGGGGGGGGTTTACGAGCAGTACTTC. The full variable domain, completed using reference TRBV11-3 and TRBJ2-7, is EAGVVQSPRYKIIEKKQPVAFWCNPISGHNTLYWYLQNLGQGPELLIRYENEEAVDDSQLPKDRFSAERLKGVDSTLKIQPAELGDSAVYLCASSAGLAGGVYEQYFGPGTRLTVT.

The chain uses TRBV3-1 (or the pseudogene TRBV3-2) and TRBJ1-2, with TRBD1 as a possible D gene (5 bases). The CDR3 loop spans 15 amino acids. Trimming shortened V by 1 base and J by 0 bases, and 9 bases separated the two germline ends. From germline, CDR1 is LGHDT and CDR2 YNNKEL (reference sequence). The chain's CDR3 is CASSQVAGANYGYTF. The DNA of the CDR3 is TGTGCCAGCAGCCAAGTCGCGGGGGCTAACTATGGCTACACCTTC.

V usage is TRBV12-3 or TRBV12-4 and J usage is TRBJ1-2; no reliable D call. Trimming stripped 11 bases from V and 5 bases from J, with 12 bases between. The CDR3 sequence is 11 residues long. The CDR3 DNA reads TGTGCCTCGAGTCGAGGGTATGGCTACACCTTC. Translated: CASSRGYGYTF.

To note about this clone: Within the sample, other DNA sequences also encode this same CDR3. The V call is TRBV11-2, the J call TRBJ2-7; TRBD2 agrees at 8 bases. The CDR3 has 15 amino acids. Germline V CDR1 and CDR2: SGHAT, FQNNGV. The V and J ends lost 0 bases and 0 bases, in that order; junction bases with no gene match: 1. The CDR3 reads CASSLEAGGSYEQYF. The DNA for the CDR3 is TGTGCCAGCAGCTTAGAGGCGGGAGGCTCCTACGAGCAGTACTTC.

The table lists this clone with a few counts. V is TRBV5-4 and J is TRBJ2-7, with D uncertain. This CDR3 has 15 residues. CDR1 SGHNT and CDR2 YYREEE come from the germline V gene (reference sequence). V dropped 0 bases and J dropped 0 bases, with 10 bases sitting between them. The CDR3 is CASSLAAASSYEQYF. In DNA form, the CDR3 reads TGTGCCAGCAGCTTGGCTGCGGCCAGCTCCTACGAGCAGTACTTC.

The chain is built from TRBV7-9 and TRBJ2-6; D is possibly TRBD2 (6 bases). This CDR3 region has 18 residues. The germline V gene has CDR1 SEHNR and CDR2 FQNEAQ (reference sequence). The V and J ends lost 2 bases and 0 bases respectively, with 14 bases between them. In DNA, the CDR3 is TGTGCCAGCAGCTTACTTGGGGGGTGGACCTCTGGGGCCAACGTCCTGACTTTC. Protein: CASSLLGGWTSGANVLTF.

The genes are TRBV2 and TRBJ2-2; no firm D call. The V end was cut by 4 bases, the J end by 3 bases, with 6 bases between. Germline CDR1 reads SNHLY; CDR2 reads FYNNEI. The CDR3 loop spans 13 amino acids. CDR3 nucleotide sequence: TGTGCCAGCAGTGCGGGTTACACCGGGGAGCTGTTTTTT. Translation: CASSAGYTGELFF.

The chain combines TRBV5-1 with TRBJ1-3; 7 positions match TRBD1. CDR1 and CDR2 from the germline V gene are SGHRS and YFSETQ. The CDR3 spans 15 residues. After removal of 0 bases from V and 2 bases from J, the junction contained 2 bases not matched to a gene. The CDR3 loop is CASSLEGAAGNTIYF. The CDR3 region has the DNA TGCGCCAGCAGCTTGGAGGGGGCGGCTGGAAACACCATATATTTT.

V gene TRBV4-3 combines with J gene TRBJ2-1; 7 nucleotides align to TRBD2. CDR1 is LGHNA and CDR2 is YSLEER in the germline V gene. This CDR3 is 12 amino acids long. V was clipped by 3 bases and J by 9 bases; unmatched bases: 2. CDR3 sequence: CASSHPSGEQFF. The CDR3 bases are TGCGCCAGCAGCCACCCTAGCGGTGAGCAGTTCTTC.

The V call is TRBV6-1, the J call TRBJ2-7; D not resolved. V lost 2 bases, J lost 10 bases, and 9 bases lay in between. Germline-derived CDR1 and CDR2 are MNHNS and SASEGT. CDR3 length equals 11 residues. CDR3 amino acids: CASSELALQYF. The CDR3 DNA sequence: TGTGCCAGCAGTGAATTAGCCCTCCAGTACTTC.

The chain combines TRBV4-3 with TRBJ1-6; 7 bases map to TRBD1. Trimming took 1 base from V and 8 from J; bases not matched to a gene: 8. The CDR3 extends over 16 amino acids. Germline V lookup: CDR1 LGHNA, CDR2 YSLEER. CDR3 residues: CASSQGATGSDSPLHF. The DNA for the CDR3 is TGCGCCAGCAGCCAAGGAGCGACAGGGTCAGATTCACCCCTCCACTTT.

V and J are TRBV4-1 and TRBJ2-1; 8 positions match TRBD2. The CDR3 is made up of 14 amino acids. The ends lost 6 bases at V and 9 bases at J; junction bases unmatched: 10. Per germline, CDR1 MGHRA and CDR2 YSYEKL. CDR3 coding DNA: TGCGCCAGCAGAACGGGACTAGTTGTAGGTGAGCAGTTCTTC. Translation gives CASRTGLVVGEQFF.

The chain combines TRBV7-3 with TRBJ2-2; the match to TRBD2 covers 10 bases. The CDR3 loop spans 16 amino acids. The trim removed 0 bases at V and 6 bases at J, leaving 4 bases unmatched. The germline V gene encodes CDR1 SGHTA and CDR2 FQGTGA. CDR3 region: CASSLTSLAGAGELFF. CDR3 nucleotides: TGTGCCAGCAGCTTAACTTCGCTAGCGGGAGCCGGGGAGCTGTTTTTT.